The 16 T cell receptor beta chains below were found in one sample sequenced in a study of blood T cell repertoires in COVID-19. Assay: immunoSEQ multiplex PCR; the TCRdb copy retains only in-frame clones and omits some. The sample consists of about 220,000 clones, less than 90% of them appearing once. Input material: peripheral blood. These receptors came from a man aged 25 to 40 with active or convalescent COVID-19.

The J gene is TRBJ1-4, the V gene TRBV19; 7 bases are a match to TRBD1. The CDR3 consists of 15 residues. CDR1 is LNHDA and CDR2 is SQIVND in the germline V gene (reference sequence). Trimming removed 5 bases from V and 1 base from J; junction bases left unmatched: 4. This CDR3 is CASSHNRGTNEKLFF. In DNA form, the CDR3 reads TGTGCCAGTAGTCACAACAGGGGAACTAATGAAAAACTGTTTTTT.

The chain has TRBV28 and TRBJ1-3; D gene uncertain. Trimming took off 2 bases at V and 2 bases at J, with 7 bases between the two ends. The length of the CDR3 is 14 residues. The germline CDR1 and CDR2 sequences are MDHEN and SYDVKM. CDR3: CASSLATPGNTIYF. The CDR3 nucleotides read TGTGCCAGCAGTTTAGCCACACCTGGAAACACCATATATTTT. Supplemented by reference TRBV28 and TRBJ1-3, the full variable domain reads DVKVTQSSRYLVKRTGEKVFLECVQDMDHENMFWYRQDPGLGLRLIYFSYDVKMKEKGDIPEGYSVSREKKERFSLILESASTNQTSMYLCASSLATPGNTIYFGEGSWLTVV.

CDR3 sequence (DNA): TGTGCCAGCGGGACTAGGGCAGATACGCAGTATTTT. Protein sequence: CASGTRADTQYF. The gene calls are TRBV7-2 and TRBJ2-3; 8 nucleotides match TRBD2. V trimming: 8 bases; J trimming: 4 bases; junction bases outside the gene matches: 2. The CDR3 is made up of 12 amino acids. CDR1 SGHTA and CDR2 FQGNSA come from the germline V gene.

The rearrangement joins TRBV7-9 to TRBJ2-1; 11 positions agree with TRBD2. Looked up from germline, CDR1 is SEHNR and CDR2 is FQNEAQ (reference sequence). This CDR3 comprises 16 residues. V lost 3 bases, J lost 7 bases, and 8 bases stayed unmatched. The CDR3 here is CASSFPTSGGLNEQFF. In DNA form, the CDR3 reads TGTGCCAGCAGCTTTCCTACTAGCGGGGGCCTAAATGAGCAGTTCTTC.

V usage is TRBV28 and J usage is TRBJ2-1; TRBD1 is a possible D gene (6 bases). Trimming cost V 3 bases and J 6 bases, with 12 bases left between them. The germline V gene encodes CDR1 MDHEN and CDR2 SYDVKM. CDR3 length: 14 residues. CDR3 sequence reads: CASSFRGLLNEQFF. CDR3 nucleotides: TGTGCCAGCAGTTTCAGGGGCCTTCTCAATGAGCAGTTCTTC.

The gene calls are TRBV9 and TRBJ1-6, with 7 bases identical to TRBD1. Germline CDR1 SGDLS, CDR2 YYNGEE. CDR3 size: 16 residues. The trim removed 3 bases at V and 5 bases at J, leaving 8 bases unmatched. Here the CDR3 DNA reads TGTGCCAGCAGCGGACGAACAGGGGCCAATAATTCACCCCTCCACTTT. This translates into CASSGRTGANNSPLHF.

This chain connects TRBV11-2 to TRBJ1-4, with 12 bases lining up with TRBD1. This CDR3 region has 18 residues. Trimming at V came to 5 bases and at J to 7 bases, leaving 14 bases not matched to a gene. CDR1 is SGHAT, CDR2 FQNNGV, per germline. DNA for the CDR3: TGTGCCAGCAGCCAAACACACGGGACAGGGGGCCTGGTTGAAAAACTGTTTTTT. Residues: CASSQTHGTGGLVEKLFF.

CDR3: CASSLGLDNSPLHF. The CDR3 nucleotides are TGTGCCAGCAGCTTAGGACTGGATAATTCACCCCTCCACTTT. V is TRBV11-1 and J is TRBJ1-6; D uncertain. V was trimmed by 1 base and J by 5 bases, leaving 6 bases between them. This CDR3 region has 14 residues. From germline, CDR1 is SGHAT and CDR2 FQDESV (reference sequence).

Written as DNA, the CDR3 is TGTGCCAGCAGTATCAGGGACGAGCAGTACTTC. Translated: CASSIRDEQYF. The chain uses TRBV28 and TRBJ2-7, with D tentatively TRBD1 (5 bases). Germline V gene data show CDR1 as MDHEN and CDR2 as SYDVKM. Trimming left V 5 bases short and J 5 bases short, with 7 bases between. The CDR3 covers 11 residues.

This rearrangement joins TRBV5-1 to TRBJ1-4; 7 bases agree with TRBD1. Trimming at V came to 0 bases and at J to 7 bases, leaving 6 bases not matched to a gene. From germline, CDR1 is SGHRS and CDR2 YFSETQ. The CDR3 is 15 amino acids. This CDR3 is CASSLASGTAEKLFF. As DNA, the CDR3 is TGCGCCAGCAGCTTGGCCTCCGGGACAGCTGAAAAACTGTTTTTT.

This sequence joins TRBV7-2 and TRBJ1-4, with 7 bases lining up with TRBD1. V lost 1 base to trimming and J lost 5 bases; unmatched junction nucleotides: 4. This CDR3 spans 15 amino acids. Per the germline V gene, CDR1 is SGHTA and CDR2 is FQGNSA. This chain's CDR3 is CASSLEGQRNEKLFF. The CDR3 bases are TGTGCCAGCAGCTTAGAGGGACAGCGAAATGAAAAACTGTTTTTT. Filled out from reference TRBV7-2 and TRBJ1-4, the complete variable domain reads GAGVSQSPSNKVTEKGKDVELRCDPISGHTALYWYRQSLGQGLEFLIYFQGNSAPDKSGLPSDRFSAERTGGSVSTLTIQRTQQEDSAVYLCASSLEGQRNEKLFFGSGTQLSVL.

The CDR3 region is CASSHTGQGSTEAFF. The CDR3 DNA reads TGTGCCAGCAGCCATACGGGACAGGGAAGCACTGAAGCTTTCTTT. The V call is TRBV4-2, the J call TRBJ1-1, with 9 bases fitting TRBD1. The ends lost 3 bases at V and 4 bases at J; junction bases unmatched: 6. This CDR3 contains 15 residues. CDR1 and CDR2 from the germline V gene are LGHNA and YNFKEQ.

The chain combines TRBV9 with TRBJ2-7; D is possibly TRBD2 (5 bases). V shed 2 bases and J shed 0 bases, with 9 bases lying between them. CDR1 and CDR2 from the germline V gene are SGDLS and YYNGEE. CDR3 length: 14 residues. CDR3: CASSVQGSSYEQYF. In DNA form, the CDR3 reads TGTGCCAGCAGCGTGCAAGGGAGCTCCTACGAGCAGTACTTC.

The J gene is TRBJ1-6, the V gene TRBV7-2, with a tentative D call TRBD1 (5 bases). Germline values: CDR1 SGHTA, CDR2 FQGNSA. The CDR3 sequence is 14 residues long. V lost 7 bases and J lost 7, with 14 bases in between. CDR3 sequence: CASIPGGGNSPLHF. CDR3 nucleotide sequence: TGTGCCAGCATCCCGGGGGGTGGCAATTCACCCCTCCACTTT.

The chain has TRBV7-3 and TRBJ2-1, with 9 bases fitting TRBD2. V shed 5 bases and J 8 bases; nucleotides not matched to a gene: 13. The CDR3 has 16 residues. CDR1 is SGHTA, CDR2 FQGTGA, per germline. CDR3 protein: CASSKGGGLAYHEQFF. As DNA, the CDR3 is TGTGCCAGCAGCAAGGGAGGCGGACTAGCGTACCATGAGCAGTTCTTC.

This rearrangement joins TRBV30 to TRBJ2-2; the D gene is possibly TRBD2 (5 bases). The germline gives CDR1 GTSNPN, CDR2 SVGIG (reference sequence). The CDR3 length is 13 residues. V gave up 3 bases and J gave up 6 bases, with 11 bases separating them. The CDR3 DNA sequence: TGTGCCTGGAGCGCTGCGGAGGCCGGGGAGCTGTTTTTT. Translating it yields CAWSAAEAGELFF.